This record concerns one TCR beta chain sequence. The target antigen is unknown. This record belongs to a study of response to subunit inactivated influenza vaccine. The study, taken as a whole, reports: Authors suggested each seasonal flu vaccination may recruit only limited numbers of new T cells.

TCRdb re-derived calls from the RT-PCR reads in MiXCR, one entry per CDR3 protein. The profile shows about 650,000 distinct CDR3 sequences, approximately 14% of them singletons. CDR1 is SGHDT and CDR2 is YYEEEE in the germline V gene. V lost 1 base and J lost 5; bases outside the gene matches: 9. This CDR3 has 16 amino acids. The sequences come from PBMCs from blood, collected roughly 12 days after vaccination. The receptor was derived from a man aged 45 to 65 who received an inactivated influenza vaccine. This rearrangement joins TRBV5-6 to TRBJ2-1, with 7 bases aligning to TRBD2. The CDR3 loop is CASSLMWEGRNNEQFF. The CDR3 region has the DNA TGTGCCAGCAGCTTGATGTGGGAGGGGCGGAACAATGAGCAGTTCTTC.